This T cell receptor beta chain emerged from a study of OX40 agonist ivuxolimab in advanced cancers. Study in general: The dose-escalation group included hepatocellular carcinoma, melanoma, renal cell carcinoma and head and neck cancer. Cohort: approximately 83% men, mean age about 60, aged roughly 23 to 79.

In germline, CDR1 is SEHNR, CDR2 FQNEAQ (reference sequence). This CDR3 has 13 residues. V lost 5 bases and J 6 bases, leaving 13 bases between the germline ends. Method: immunoSEQ multiplex PCR; TCRdb's copy keeps in-frame clones and lacks some. The sample includes about 67,000 clones, around 85% of them seen just once. The sequenced sample was CD4+ or CD8+ T cells sorted from blood, obtained in a trial of the OX40 agonist ivuxolimab. V usage is TRBV7-9 and J usage is TRBJ1-2; perhaps TRBD1 as D (6 bases). The receptor was isolated from an adult with an advanced solid tumor such as melanoma, head and neck, liver or kidney cancer. This CDR3 reads CASSLRGTNGYTF. CDR3 nucleotide sequence: TGTGCCAGCAGCCTAAGGGGGACTAATGGCTACACCTTC.